The next 26 T cell receptor beta chains were all read from a single sample in a study of human T cells and chemical hapten exposure. MiXCR, run by TCRdb on the RACE reads, gives a single entry per CDR3 protein. The repertoire has more than 300,000 distinct CDR3 sequences, about 5% of them found once; the top ten carry around 8%. The time point was: pre-sensitization, week 0. The treatment here: therapeutic diphenylcyclopropenone sensitization with weekly scalp DPC. The starting material was whole blood, obtained in connection with sensitization to the hapten diphenylcyclopropenone (DPC). The receptors derive from a woman younger than 30 with alopecia areata. Some clones in this sample may be carry-over from other donors' samples.

The V gene is TRBV3-1, the J gene TRBJ2-5; TRBD2 aligns across 8 bases. Trimming at V came to 4 bases and at J to 4 bases, leaving 14 bases not matched to a gene. In germline, CDR1 is LGHDT, CDR2 YNNKEL (reference sequence). The CDR3 loop spans 17 amino acids. The CDR3 nucleotides are TGTGCCAGCAGCCCCGTTTTGAGTAGCGGGGTCGGAGAGACCCAGTACTTC. It yields the protein CASSPVLSSGVGETQYF.

The table lists this clonotype with many counts. This chain uses TRBV29-1 with TRBJ1-1; possibly TRBD1 for D (5 bases). V was cut by 5 bases and J by 3 bases, with 22 bases left in between. Germline CDR1 and CDR2: SQVTM and ANQGSEA. The CDR3 contains 16 residues. The CDR3 DNA reads TGCAGCGTTCGGGCAGGGATCCAGACCTTGGACACTGAAGCTTTCTTT. Its protein is CSVRAGIQTLDTEAFF.

The chain uses TRBV4-1 and TRBJ1-2; D is ambiguous. This CDR3 is 15 amino acids long. V shed 0 bases and J shed 3 bases, with 11 bases lying between them. CDR1 is MGHRA, CDR2 YSYEKL, per germline. The CDR3 sequence: CASSQEPEYDYGYTF. DNA of the CDR3: TGCGCCAGCAGCCAAGAGCCTGAATACGACTATGGCTACACCTTC.

This clonotype was found many times. The V and J genes are TRBV7-9 and TRBJ1-1, with 7 bases lining up with TRBD1. This CDR3 spans 11 amino acids. J gave up 10 bases and V 3 bases, and 2 bases lay outside the gene matches. Looked up from germline, CDR1 is SEHNR and CDR2 is FQNEAQ (reference sequence). The CDR3 is CASSFDRAAFF. The CDR3 DNA reads as TGTGCCAGCAGCTTTGACAGGGCAGCTTTCTTT.

This clonotype was observed many times. V is TRBV6-5 and J is TRBJ1-6, with 10 bases identical to TRBD1. This CDR3 has 19 amino acids. The V gene end was trimmed by 2 bases and the J gene end by 1 base; junction bases not matched to a gene: 8. Germline V gene data show CDR1 as MNHEY and CDR2 as SVGAGI. The CDR3 DNA follows: TGTGCCAGCAGTTACAGTTCCGGGACAGGGGTTTCCTATAATTCACCCCTCCACTTT. This sequence encodes CASSYSSGTGVSYNSPLHF.

The rearrangement uses TRBV7-2 and TRBJ2-3, with D perhaps matching TRBD2 (6 bases). This CDR3 comprises 15 residues. V lost 0 bases, J lost 2 bases, and 9 bases lay in between. CDR1 and CDR2 from the germline V gene are SGHTA and FQGNSA. In nucleotides, the CDR3 is TGTGCCAGCAGCTTAGCGGGCGGGGTCACAGATACGCAGTATTTT. Residues: CASSLAGGVTDTQYF.

In its sample, this clonotype was seen a few times. V usage is TRBV6-1 and J usage is TRBJ2-1, with 7 bases identical to TRBD1. The CDR3 covers 13 residues. Germline-derived CDR1 and CDR2 are MNHNS and SASEGT. V lost 6 bases, J lost 4 bases, and 3 bases stayed unmatched. CDR3 sequence: CASRETGYNEQFF. In DNA form, the CDR3 reads TGTGCCAGCAGGGAGACAGGGTACAATGAGCAGTTCTTC.

This clonotype was counted between two and nine times. The V gene is TRBV6-6, the J gene TRBJ2-1; the match to TRBD2 covers 9 bases. V was pared by 5 bases and J by 10 bases, with 12 bases of the junction left unmatched. This CDR3 has 15 amino acids. Germline V CDR1 and CDR2: MNHNY, SVGAGI (reference sequence). The CDR3 region is CASSGPGGGADEQFF. CDR3 coding DNA: TGTGCCAGCAGTGGTCCGGGCGGGGGGGCAGACGAGCAGTTCTTC.

V and J are TRBV7-2 and TRBJ2-2; TRBD2 agrees at 12 bases. Trimming at V came to 3 bases and at J to 6 bases, leaving 11 bases not matched to a gene. The CDR3 is 18 amino acids. In germline, CDR1 is SGHTA, CDR2 FQGNSA. CDR3 protein: CASSFLSLGTSGPGELFF. As DNA, the CDR3 is TGTGCCAGCAGCTTCCTTTCACTCGGGACTAGCGGGCCCGGGGAGCTGTTTTTT.

In its sample, this clonotype was seen many times. V usage is TRBV20-1 and J usage is TRBJ2-1; TRBD2 agrees at 7 bases. The V and J ends lost 1 base and 7 bases, in that order; junction bases with no gene match: 1. The CDR3 contains 12 residues. Looked up from germline, CDR1 is DFQATT and CDR2 is SNEGSKA (reference sequence). In DNA, the CDR3 is TGCAGTGCTAGAGGGGGGGGTAATGAGCAGTTCTTC. The encoded protein is CSARGGGNEQFF.

This clonotype has only a few counts. The rearrangement joins TRBV5-1 to TRBJ1-2; D gene unclear. V lost 4 bases, J lost 3 bases, and 19 bases lay in between. Germline V gives CDR1 SGHRS, CDR2 YFSETQ. The CDR3 sequence is 16 residues long. The CDR3 loop reads CASSPEDGRVDYGYTF. The CDR3 DNA sequence: TGCGCCAGCAGCCCGGAGGACGGGAGGGTTGACTATGGCTACACCTTC. Looking up the rest from reference TRBV5-1 and TRBJ1-2 gives the full variable domain: KAGVTQTPRYLIKTRGQQVTLSCSPISGHRSVSWYQQTPGQGLQFLFEYFSETQRNKGNFPGRFSGRQFSNSRSEMNVSTLELGDSALYLCASSPEDGRVDYGYTFGSGTRLTVV.

This chain links TRBV6-5 with TRBJ1-2; D might be TRBD1 (5 bases). Per the germline V gene, CDR1 is MNHEY and CDR2 is SVGAGI. This CDR3 comprises 16 residues. Trimming took off 0 bases at V and 1 base at J, with 12 bases between the two ends. CDR3 sequence (DNA): TGTGCCAGCAGTTACTCGACTATCGGGGGTAACTATGGCTACACCTTC. Its translation: CASSYSTIGGNYGYTF.

This chain joins TRBV7-2 and TRBJ2-5; 7 positions match TRBD1. The V and J ends lost 5 bases and 2 bases, in that order; junction bases with no gene match: 8. Germline loops: CDR1 SGHTA, CDR2 FQGNSA. The CDR3 contains 15 residues. DNA for the CDR3: TGTGCCAGCAGCCGCCAGGGACAGCCACAAGAGACCCAGTACTTC. It codes for CASSRQGQPQETQYF.

This clonotype was detected many times. The V and J genes are TRBV10-3 and TRBJ1-4, with D uncertain. The CDR3 is made up of 13 amino acids. V was shortened by 2 bases and J by 6 bases, with 7 bases between the two germline ends. Germline V gives CDR1 ENHRY, CDR2 SYGVKD. The CDR3 spells CAISERTDEKLFF. The CDR3 DNA is TGTGCCATCAGTGAGCGGACGGATGAAAAACTGTTTTTT.

On this clonotype itself: Given a much more abundant clone one base away, this may be a read error. The rearrangement links TRBV6-5 to TRBJ2-3; no reliable D call. Germline V gene sequence: CDR1 MNHEY, CDR2 SVGAGI. Trimming took off 6 bases at V and 4 bases at J, with 11 bases between the two ends. This CDR3 is built from 13 residues. The CDR3 protein is CASRYGRADTQYF. CDR3 bases: TGTGCCAGCAGATACGGTCGGGCAGATACGCAGTATTTT.

This clonotype was counted a few times. As DNA, the CDR3 is TGTGCCAGCAGTTTCCAGGACGAGCAGTACTTC. Translating gives CASSFQDEQYF. The rearrangement uses TRBV28 and TRBJ2-7; D is ambiguous. CDR3 size: 11 residues. Germline values: CDR1 MDHEN, CDR2 SYDVKM. The V end lost 3 bases, the J end lost 5 bases, and 5 bases lay between the germline ends.

Many counts were recorded for this clonotype. The chain has TRBV18 and TRBJ1-3; TRBD1 matches at 7 bases. The J segment lost 0 bases and the V segment lost 0 bases, leaving 5 bases of the junction unmatched. Germline CDR1 is KGHSH and CDR2 is LQKENI. This CDR3 contains 17 residues. The CDR3 loop is CASSPPGQKSSGNTIYF. The CDR3 DNA reads as TGTGCCAGCTCACCACCGGGACAGAAGAGCTCTGGAAACACCATATATTTT. Based on the CDR3 plus reference TRBV18 and TRBJ1-3, the full variable domain is NAGVMQNPRHLVRRRGQEARLRCSPMKGHSHVYWYRQLPEEGLKFMVYLQKENIIDESGMPKERFSAEFPKEGPSILRIQQVVRGDSAAYFCASSPPGQKSSGNTIYFGEGSWLTVV.

This clonotype came up many times. V gene TRBV12-3 or TRBV12-4 combines with J gene TRBJ1-1; possibly TRBD1 for D (5 bases). The CDR3 has 13 residues. Between the trimmed V and J ends, which lost 7 bases and 4 bases, there was a span of 13 bases. Here the CDR3 DNA reads TGTGCCAGCAAGGTCAGGGAGGCCACTGAAGCTTTCTTT. Amino acids: CASKVREATEAFF.

This clonotype was recorded at least ten times. The chain joins TRBV7-2 to TRBJ2-7; TRBD1 might be the D (6 bases). The V gene lost 3 bases and the J gene lost 6 bases, with 15 bases spanning the gap. This CDR3 has 14 residues. Germline CDR1 and CDR2: SGHTA and FQGNSA. The CDR3 nucleotides are TGTGCCAGCAGCTTGGGGAATAACAGGGCCGAGCAGTACTTC. Protein: CASSLGNNRAEQYF.

The sample holds many counts of this clonotype. This chain joins TRBV6-2 or TRBV6-3 and TRBJ1-6; D is undetermined. The germline V and J ends were trimmed by 7 bases and 7 bases, with 17 bases remaining between them. The CDR3 is made up of 15 amino acids. Germline CDR1 and CDR2: MNHEY and SVGEGT. The CDR3 is CASIYRAEGNSPLHF. Written as DNA, the CDR3 is TGTGCCAGCATCTACCGGGCAGAAGGAAATTCACCCCTCCACTTT.

This clonotype was seen a handful of times. V is TRBV7-3 and J is TRBJ2-5; 10 positions agree with TRBD2. J gave up 5 bases and V 5 bases, and 8 bases lay outside the gene matches. This CDR3 region has 15 residues. The germline V gene has CDR1 SGHTA and CDR2 FQGTGA. The CDR3: CASSLSGGAWETQYF. The DNA of the CDR3 is TGTGCCAGCAGCCTCAGCGGGGGGGCCTGGGAGACCCAGTACTTC.

This clonotype was counted a few times. The chain combines TRBV6-6 with TRBJ1-6; 7 bases are a match to TRBD1. Germline loops: CDR1 MNHNY, CDR2 SVGAGI (reference sequence). The CDR3 runs to 18 residues. J was trimmed by 7 bases and V by 5 bases; bases with no gene match: 17. CDR3 bases: TGTGCCAGCAGTGGGCGGTCCGGGACAGCAGATCCCAATTCACCCCTCCACTTT. As protein: CASSGRSGTADPNSPLHF.

This clonotype has a count of ten or more. The chain uses TRBV12-3 or TRBV12-4 and TRBJ2-6; D is possibly TRBD2 (5 bases). The CDR3 has 13 amino acids. V was clipped by 8 bases and J by 2 bases, with 7 bases between them. CDR3 residues: CASGSTGANVLTF. CDR3 nucleotide sequence: TGTGCCAGCGGGAGTACTGGGGCCAACGTCCTGACTTTC.

This clonotype was seen repeatedly, ten times or more. CDR3 bases: TGTGCCAGTACCGCGGGGGGTGAGCAGTTCTTC. Encoded protein: CASTAGGEQFF. V is TRBV6-2 or TRBV6-3 and J is TRBJ2-1; 8 nucleotides line up with TRBD2. This CDR3 is built from 11 residues. V lost 9 bases to trimming and J lost 9 bases; unmatched junction nucleotides: 4. CDR1 is MNHEY and CDR2 is SVGEGT in the germline V gene.

The rearrangement links TRBV6-6 to TRBJ1-2; 7 nucleotides line up with TRBD1. V gave up 2 bases and J gave up 4 bases; unmatched junction bases: 4. The CDR3 spans 14 residues. Germline CDR1 and CDR2: MNHNY and SVGAGI (reference sequence). CDR3 region: CASSYKGQPYGYTF. The CDR3 bases are TGTGCCAGCAGTTACAAGGGACAGCCCTATGGCTACACCTTC.

This clonotype was counted many times. The CDR3: CASSPRRGGADTQYF. CDR3 sequence (DNA): TGTGCCAGCAGCCCCAGGCGGGGAGGGGCAGATACGCAGTATTTT. V usage is TRBV9 and J usage is TRBJ2-3; 7 bases agree with TRBD2. Germline CDR1 and CDR2: SGDLS and YYNGEE. With V trimmed by 4 bases and J by 4 bases, 9 bases remained unmatched. CDR3 length: 15 residues.